What follows is one TCR beta chain and its context. Participant age was about 18 to 89 years, and participants resided in fewer than 25 US areas. Cohort placement rested on clinical history that participants reported themselves. This table comes from immunoSEQ multiplex PCR, and its TCRdb copy is limited to in-frame clones, with some not included. This sample has about 370,000 clones, with about 89% found just once. This record belongs to a study of blood T cell repertoires in COVID-19. Overall study: Researchers got acute and convalescent COVID-19 samples from the United States, Italy and Spain. Sample material is recorded as cDNA or gDNA derived from T cells, B-cell-depleted T cells, or PBMCs.

This TCR was sampled from a woman between 40 and 55 years old who had been exposed to COVID-19. Sequencing input: PBMCs or T cells enriched from blood (not recorded which).

The CDR3 spells CASSLGYSSEKLFF. In DNA form, the CDR3 reads TGTGCCAGCAGCTTAGGGTACAGCAGTGAAAAACTGTTTTTT. V usage is TRBV7-2 and J usage is TRBJ1-4; D ambiguous. Trimming removed 1 base at V and 7 bases at J, with 10 bases between. This CDR3 contains 14 residues. CDR1 and CDR2 (germline): SGHTA, FQGNSA.